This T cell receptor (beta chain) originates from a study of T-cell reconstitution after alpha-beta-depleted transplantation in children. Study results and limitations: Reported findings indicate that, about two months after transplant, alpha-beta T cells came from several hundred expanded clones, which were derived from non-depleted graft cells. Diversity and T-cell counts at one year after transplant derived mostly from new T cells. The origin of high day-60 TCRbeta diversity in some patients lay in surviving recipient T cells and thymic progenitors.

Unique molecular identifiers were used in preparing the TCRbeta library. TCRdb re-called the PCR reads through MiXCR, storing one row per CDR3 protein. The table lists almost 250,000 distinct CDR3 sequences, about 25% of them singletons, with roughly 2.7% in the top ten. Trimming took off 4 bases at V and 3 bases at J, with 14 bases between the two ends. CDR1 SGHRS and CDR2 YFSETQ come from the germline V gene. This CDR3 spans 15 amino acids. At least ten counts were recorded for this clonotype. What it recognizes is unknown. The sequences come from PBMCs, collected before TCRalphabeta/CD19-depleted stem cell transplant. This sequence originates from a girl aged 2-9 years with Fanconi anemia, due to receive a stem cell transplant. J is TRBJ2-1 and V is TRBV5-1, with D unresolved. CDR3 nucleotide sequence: TGCGCCAGCAGCGAAGGCAGGAAGGACTACAATGAGCAGTTCTTC. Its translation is CASSEGRKDYNEQFF.